These T cell receptor beta chains were read from a single sample in a study of OX40 agonist ivuxolimab in advanced cancers. Some clones are missing from TCRdb's copy, which holds only in-frame ones; the method was immunoSEQ multiplex PCR. The sample lists 30,000 to 45,000 clones, roughly 81% occurring once. Source: CD4+ or CD8+ T cells sorted from blood, taken in a trial of the OX40 agonist ivuxolimab. The receptors derive from an adult with an advanced solid tumor such as melanoma, head and neck, liver or kidney cancer. The CDR3 runs from the conserved cysteine through the conserved F or W. A D gene is named only where the DNA matches it firmly. Clone size, where shown, is once, few, many, or a class for clones that have expanded.

NA | NA | TRBJ2-6 | TRBV19 | CASSGGNSGANVLTF | TGTGCCAGTAGTGGAGGCAACTCTGGGGCCAACGTCCTGACTTTC
NA | TRBD2 | TRBJ2-1 | TRBV7-2 | CASSRSGLDYNEQFF | TGTGCCAGCAGCAGATCGGGACTAGACTACAATGAGCAGTTCTTC
NA | NA | TRBJ1-2 | TRBV10-3 | CAISDPVEGDHGYTF | TGTGCCATCAGTGACCCGGTGGAGGGGGACCATGGCTACACCTTC
once | NA | TRBJ2-3 | TRBV11-2 | CASSSINSDTQYF | TGTGCCAGCAGCTCCATCAACTCAGATACGCAGTATTTT
NA | TRBD1 | TRBJ1-5 | TRBV11-2 | CASSATTGGNQPQHF | TGTGCCAGCAGCGCGACGACAGGGGGAAATCAGCCCCAGCATTTT
NA | TRBD2 | TRBJ2-7 | TRBV9 | CASSVVGTSGIEQYF | TGTGCCAGCAGCGTAGTTGGGACTAGCGGGATCGAGCAGTACTTC
medium-sized | NA | TRBJ1-2 | TRBV5-4 | CASSLDNKNYGYTF | TGTGCCAGCAGCTTGGACAACAAGAACTATGGCTACACCTTC
NA | TRBD1 | TRBJ1-3 | TRBV9 | CASSPHPTGEAGNTIYF | TGTGCCAGCAGCCCACACCCCACAGGGGAGGCTGGAAACACCATATATTTT
once | NA | TRBJ1-1 | TRBV6-5 | CASSLLNTEAFF | TGTGCCAGCAGTCTACTAAACACTGAAGCTTTCTTT
NA | TRBD2 | TRBJ2-3 | TRBV6-1 | CASSASHGGDTQYF | TGTGCCAGCAGTGCCTCTCACGGGGGGGATACGCAGTATTTT
NA | NA | TRBJ2-7 | TRBV4-3 | CTSSQDRGRIQYF | TGCACCAGCAGCCAAGATCGGGGCAGGATACAGTACTTC
NA | NA | TRBJ2-2 | TRBV6-5 | CASRPGGRFTGELFF | TGTGCCAGCAGGCCCGGGGGCCGGTTTACCGGGGAGCTGTTTTTT
few | NA | TRBJ2-6 | TRBV6-5 | CASSWGNSGANVLTF | TGTGCCAGCAGTTGGGGGAACTCTGGGGCCAACGTCCTGACTTTC
NA | TRBD2 | TRBJ2-3 | TRBV7-2 | CASSFPFSGGPDTDTQYF | TGTGCCAGCAGCTTCCCCTTTAGCGGGGGGCCAGACACAGATACGCAGTATTTT
once | NA | TRBJ2-7 | TRBV6-5 | CAISETYEQYF | TGTGCCATCAGTGAGACCTACGAGCAGTACTTC
NA | NA | TRBJ2-7 | TRBV6-1 | CASRALNYEQYF | TGTGCCAGCAGGGCGTTAAACTACGAGCAGTACTTC
NA | TRBD1 | TRBJ2-4 | TRBV28 | CASSLPGTGGNIQYF | TGTGCCAGCAGTTTACCAGGGACAGGGGGCAACATTCAGTACTTC
few | NA | TRBJ1-1 | TRBV6-6 | CASSSAGENTEAFF | TGTGCCAGCAGTTCAGCCGGGGAGAACACTGAAGCTTTCTTT
NA | NA | TRBJ1-2 | TRBV7-3 | CASSLTSGSYYGYTF | TGTGCCAGCAGCTTAACATCGGGCAGTTACTATGGCTACACCTTC
few | NA | TRBJ1-2 | TRBV7-2 | CASSQYGVGYTF | TGTGCCAGCAGCCAATACGGGGTGGGCTACACCTTC
NA | NA | TRBJ2-5 | TRBV7-2 | CASSFGFQETQYF | TGTGCCAGCAGCTTTGGCTTCCAAGAGACCCAGTACTTC
NA | NA | TRBJ1-2 | TRBV5-4 | CASSRSGPESYTF | TGTGCCAGCAGCCGTTCGGGCCCCGAAAGCTACACCTTC
few | NA | TRBJ1-4 | TRBV5-4 | CASSPGLSNEKLFF | TGTGCCAGCAGCCCCGGACTTAGTAATGAAAAACTGTTTTTT
NA | NA | TRBJ1-2 | TRBV4-1 | CASSQAGTGAGGYTF | TGCGCCAGCAGCCAAGCCGGGACCGGGGCGGGCGGCTACACCTTC
NA | NA | TRBJ1-2 | TRBV19 | CASSQVYGYTF | TGTGCCAGTAGTCAGGTCTATGGCTACACCTTC
NA | NA | TRBJ1-2 | TRBV28 | CAAENGANYGYTF | TGTGCCGCCGAGAACGGGGCTAACTATGGCTACACCTTC
NA | TRBD1 | TRBJ1-1 | TRBV25-1 | CASGRQGEAFF | TGTGCCAGCGGACGACAGGGGGAAGCTTTCTTT
NA | NA | TRBJ2-7 | TRBV6-1 | CASSEVNRAEYF | TGTGCCAGCAGTGAGGTTAACAGGGCGGAGTACTTC
NA | NA | TRBJ1-1 | TRBV6-5 | CASSVEQNTEAFF | TGTGCCAGCAGTGTGGAACAGAACACTGAAGCTTTCTTT
NA | NA | TRBJ2-5 | TRBV7-3 | CASSPTSGQQETQYF | TGTGCCAGCAGCCCGACCTCGGGGCAGCAAGAGACCCAGTACTTC
once | TRBD2 | TRBJ2-1 | TRBV2 | CASSWTSGGTDEQFF | TGTGCCAGCAGTTGGACTAGCGGGGGAACGGATGAGCAGTTCTTC
NA | NA | TRBJ1-4 | TRBV21-1 | CASSLSGPNEKLFF | TGTGCCAGCAGCTTGTCGGGACCAAATGAAAAACTGTTTTTT
NA | NA | TRBJ1-5 | TRBV6-1 | CASRLDLSGNQPQHF | TGTGCCAGCAGGCTGGACCTTAGCGGGAATCAGCCCCAGCATTTT